This is a list of T cell receptor beta chains from one sample in a study of lymphopenia after photon versus proton radiotherapy. Profiling relied on immunoSEQ multiplex PCR, and the TCRdb table lists in-frame clones only, not all of them. The sample yields roughly 18,000 clones, approximately 92% seen once. Source: peripheral blood, taken from a patient treated with photon-based radiotherapy. The receptor source for this set is a woman in her forties with cholangiocarcinoma. Both conserved end residues are part of each CDR3. D genes are given only for firm matches.

J: TRBJ1-2; V: TRBV30; D: NA; DNA: TGTGCCTGGACGGACCCCTATGGCTACACCTTC; CDR3: CAWTDPYGYTF
J: TRBJ2-7; V: TRBV7-9; D: TRBD2; DNA: TGTGCCAGCAGCAATAGCGGGAGGCCGCTGTTC; CDR3: CASSNSGRPLF
J: TRBJ1-2; V: TRBV2; D: NA; DNA: TGTGCCAGCAGACGAGAGGAGACCCCTCGGGGCTACACCTTC; CDR3: CASRREETPRGYTF
J: TRBJ2-7; V: TRBV7-3; D: NA; DNA: TGTGCCAGCAGCTACCAAGGTGGTAGCGCCTACGAGCAGTACTTC; CDR3: CASSYQGGSAYEQYF
J: TRBJ2-1; V: TRBV2; D: TRBD1; DNA: TGTGCCAGCGGAGGGACAGGGATCGTAAATGAGCAGTTCTTC; CDR3: CASGGTGIVNEQFF
J: TRBJ1-2; V: TRBV28; D: NA; DNA: TGTGCCAGCAGCCTTCCCGGCCAGGGAGGCTACACCTTC; CDR3: CASSLPGQGGYTF
J: TRBJ2-2; V: TRBV4-1; D: NA; DNA: TGCGCCAGCAGCCAAGCGGGACCGCCGAACACCGGGGAGCTGTTTTTT; CDR3: CASSQAGPPNTGELFF
J: TRBJ2-1; V: TRBV14; D: NA; DNA: TGTGCCAGCAGCCAAACAGGCTACAATGAGCAGTTCTTC; CDR3: CASSQTGYNEQFF
J: TRBJ1-1; V: TRBV7-3; D: NA; DNA: TGTGCCAGCAGCTCTCGGGCGGGGATTGAAGCTTTCTTT; CDR3: CASSSRAGIEAFF
J: TRBJ2-7; V: TRBV27; D: NA; DNA: TGTGCCAGCAGCATCGTGGGGGGCCTGTCCTACGAGCAGTACTTC; CDR3: CASSIVGGLSYEQYF